A single TCR beta chain is shown here with its context. This specimen belongs to a study of T cell changes during pregnancy in multiple sclerosis. Profiled with immunoSEQ multiplex PCR; TCRdb holds only in-frame clones, not every one. The sample yields around 60,000 clones, about nine tenths seen once. The CDR3 loop spans 15 amino acids. V was clipped by 5 bases and J by 0 bases; unmatched bases: 6. Germline assignment: CDR1 MNHEY and CDR2 SVGAGI. The sample in question was peripheral blood, obtained in the first trimester of pregnancy. The chain joins TRBV6-5 to TRBJ2-7, with 8 bases matching TRBD1. This TCR derives from a female donor with multiple sclerosis, enrolled in a pregnancy study. Here the CDR3 reads CASSPRQGASYEQYF. CDR3 DNA: TGTGCCAGCAGTCCCCGGCAGGGGGCCTCCTACGAGCAGTACTTC.